This TCR beta chain was captured in a study of Ad26.COV2.S vaccination and SARS-CoV-2 variants. Some clones are missing from TCRdb's copy, which holds only in-frame ones; the method was immunoSEQ multiplex PCR. The sample records 350,000 to 450,000 clones, around 91% being singletons. Broader study findings: Placebo and vaccine recipients had non-spike TCR breadth that was similar.

Indicated treatment: about 20 received Ad26.COV2.S at low or high dose, single or two shots; roughly 5 received placebo; per-sample allocation not given. Collection of the samples took place on day 63 after the first injection of vaccine or placebo. A remark on this clone: Its antigen is as yet unknown.

Germline V gene lookup returns CDR1 SGDLS and CDR2 YYNGEE. Trimming pared 4 bases from V and 0 bases from J, leaving 5 bases between. The CDR3 loop spans 13 amino acids. The chain couples TRBV9 to TRBJ1-3; D gene unclear. Specimen: peripheral blood, collected in a trial of Ad26.COV2.S vaccine versus placebo. The sequence derives from a person aged 18-65 years who received the Ad26.COV2.S COVID-19 vaccine or a placebo. CDR3 nucleotide sequence: TGTGCCAGCAGCATTAACTCTGGAAACACCATATATTTT. It translates to CASSINSGNTIYF.